The subject of this entry is one T cell receptor (beta chain). The antigen is unknown. The sample comes from a study of CXCR3-negative and CXCR3-positive naive CD8 T cells. General study findings and limits: Comparison of naive cells showed more hydrophobic TRB CDR3s in CXCR3-positive than in CXCR3-negative naive cells.

Libraries of TRB cDNA were made by 5' RACE and carried UMIs. After re-calling the 5' RACE reads, TCRdb lists one entry per CDR3 protein, DNA absent. Recorded for this sample: tens of thousands of distinct CDR3 sequences. Germline values: CDR1 LNHNV, CDR2 YYDKDF (reference sequence). The CDR3 length is 13 residues. The V gene is TRBV15, the J gene TRBJ2-7; TCRdb indicates TRBD2, and absent DNA this call remains unverified. The sequenced material came from naive CXCR3+ CD8+ T cells from blood. Stated subset: CD45RO-CCR7+CD27+CD95- naive CD8+ T cells expressing CXCR3 (TNR3+). The receptor comes from a human donor in good health. Some clones in this sample may be carry-over from other donors' samples. The chain's CDR3 is CATSSTFRGEQYF.